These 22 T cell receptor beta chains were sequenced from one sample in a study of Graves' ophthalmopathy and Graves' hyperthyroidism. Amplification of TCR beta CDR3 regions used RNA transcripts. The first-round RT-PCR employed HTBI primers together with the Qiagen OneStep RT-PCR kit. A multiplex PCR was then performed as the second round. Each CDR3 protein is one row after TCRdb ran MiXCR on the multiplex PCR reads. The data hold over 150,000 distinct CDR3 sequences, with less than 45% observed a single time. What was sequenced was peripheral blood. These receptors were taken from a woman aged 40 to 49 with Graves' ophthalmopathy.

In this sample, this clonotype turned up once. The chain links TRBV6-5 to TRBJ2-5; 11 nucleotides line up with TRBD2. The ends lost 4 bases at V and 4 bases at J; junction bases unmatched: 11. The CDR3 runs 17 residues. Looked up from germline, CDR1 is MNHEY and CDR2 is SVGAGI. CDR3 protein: CASSSPSGRFMGETQYF. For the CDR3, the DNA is TGTGCCAGCAGTTCCCCTAGCGGGAGGTTTATGGGAGAGACCCAGTACTTC.

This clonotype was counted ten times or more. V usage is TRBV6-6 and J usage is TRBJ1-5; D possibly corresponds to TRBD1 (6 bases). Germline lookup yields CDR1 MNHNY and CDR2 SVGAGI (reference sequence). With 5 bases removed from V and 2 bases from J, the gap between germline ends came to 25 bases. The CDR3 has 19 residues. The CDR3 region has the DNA TGTGCCAGCAGTCACCCCGACAGGATGAGGGGTACCGGCAATCAGCCCCAGCATTTT. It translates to CASSHPDRMRGTGNQPQHF.

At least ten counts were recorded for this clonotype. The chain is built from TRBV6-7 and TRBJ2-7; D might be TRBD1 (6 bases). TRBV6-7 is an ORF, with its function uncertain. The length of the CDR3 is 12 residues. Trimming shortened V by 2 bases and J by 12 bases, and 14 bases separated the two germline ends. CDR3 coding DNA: TGTGCCAGCAGTTACAGGGACACGGGCTCGTACTTC. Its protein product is CASSYRDTGSYF.

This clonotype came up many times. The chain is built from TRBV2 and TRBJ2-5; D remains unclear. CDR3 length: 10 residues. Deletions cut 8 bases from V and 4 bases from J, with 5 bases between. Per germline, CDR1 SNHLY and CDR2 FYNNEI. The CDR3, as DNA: TGTGCCAGCCTGGTAGAGACCCAGTACTTC. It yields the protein CASLVETQYF.

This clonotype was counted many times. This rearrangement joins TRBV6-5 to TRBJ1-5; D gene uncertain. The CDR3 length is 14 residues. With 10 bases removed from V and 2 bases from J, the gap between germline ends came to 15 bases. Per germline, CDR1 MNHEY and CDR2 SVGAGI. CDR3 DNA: TGTGCCACCGTCGTGGCAGGCCGCAATCAGCCCCAGCATTTT. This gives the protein CATVVAGRNQPQHF.

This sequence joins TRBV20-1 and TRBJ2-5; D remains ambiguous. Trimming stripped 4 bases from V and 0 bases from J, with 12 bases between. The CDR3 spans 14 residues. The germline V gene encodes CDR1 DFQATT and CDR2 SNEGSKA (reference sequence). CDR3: CSATGYTYQETQYF. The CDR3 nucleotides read TGCAGTGCTACCGGCTACACGTACCAAGAGACCCAGTACTTC.

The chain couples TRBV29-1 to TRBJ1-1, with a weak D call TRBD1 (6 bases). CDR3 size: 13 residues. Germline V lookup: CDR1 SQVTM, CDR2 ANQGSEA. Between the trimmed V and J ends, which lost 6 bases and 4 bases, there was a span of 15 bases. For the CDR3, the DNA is TGCAGCGTCGTGGGACATTTGGGCACTGAAGCTTTCTTT. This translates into CSVVGHLGTEAFF.

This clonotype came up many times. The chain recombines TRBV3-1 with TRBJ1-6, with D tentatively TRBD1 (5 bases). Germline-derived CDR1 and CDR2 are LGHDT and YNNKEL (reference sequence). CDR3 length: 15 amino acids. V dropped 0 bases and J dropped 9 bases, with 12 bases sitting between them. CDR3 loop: CASSQDPQGVSPLHF. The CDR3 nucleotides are TGTGCCAGCAGCCAAGACCCCCAGGGTGTTTCACCCCTCCACTTT.

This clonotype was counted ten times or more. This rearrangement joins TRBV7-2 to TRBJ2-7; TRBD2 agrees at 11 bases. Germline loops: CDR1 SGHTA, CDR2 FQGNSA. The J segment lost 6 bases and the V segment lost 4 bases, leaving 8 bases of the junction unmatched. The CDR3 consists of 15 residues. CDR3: CASSSLAGGPREQYF. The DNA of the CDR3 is TGTGCCAGCAGCTCCTTAGCGGGAGGGCCCCGCGAGCAGTACTTC.

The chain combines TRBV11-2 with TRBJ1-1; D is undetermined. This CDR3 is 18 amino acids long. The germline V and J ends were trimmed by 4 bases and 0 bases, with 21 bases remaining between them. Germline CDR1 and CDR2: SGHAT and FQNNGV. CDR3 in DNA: TGTGCCAGCAGCTCGGGGAGGGTTATCTACGGTTTGAACACTGAAGCTTTCTTT. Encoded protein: CASSSGRVIYGLNTEAFF.

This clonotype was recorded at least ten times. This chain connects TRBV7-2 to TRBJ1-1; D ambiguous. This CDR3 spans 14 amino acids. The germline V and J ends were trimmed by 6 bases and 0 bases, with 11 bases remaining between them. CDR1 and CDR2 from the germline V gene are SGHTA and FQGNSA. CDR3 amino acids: CASSSSGMNTEAFF. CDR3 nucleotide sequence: TGTGCCAGCAGTTCGTCAGGCATGAACACTGAAGCTTTCTTT.

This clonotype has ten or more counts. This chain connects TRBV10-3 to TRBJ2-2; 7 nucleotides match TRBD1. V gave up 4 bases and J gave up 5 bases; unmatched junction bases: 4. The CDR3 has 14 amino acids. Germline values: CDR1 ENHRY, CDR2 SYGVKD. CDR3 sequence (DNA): TGTGCCATCAGTGGAGGGGGCAGAACCGGGGAGCTGTTTTTT. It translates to CAISGGGRTGELFF.

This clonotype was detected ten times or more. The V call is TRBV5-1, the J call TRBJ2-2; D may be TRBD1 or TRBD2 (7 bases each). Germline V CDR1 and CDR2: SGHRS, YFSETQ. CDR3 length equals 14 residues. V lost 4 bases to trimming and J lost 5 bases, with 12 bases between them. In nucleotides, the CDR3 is TGCGCCAGCAGCCCAGCGGGACAGACCGGGGAGCTGTTTTTT. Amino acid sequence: CASSPAGQTGELFF.

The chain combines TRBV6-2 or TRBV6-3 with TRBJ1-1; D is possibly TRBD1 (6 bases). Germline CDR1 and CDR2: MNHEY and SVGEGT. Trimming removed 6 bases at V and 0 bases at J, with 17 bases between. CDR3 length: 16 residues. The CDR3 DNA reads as TGTGCCAGCAGCCCAGGCGGGGGGCGTATGAACACTGAAGCTTTCTTT. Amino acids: CASSPGGGRMNTEAFF.

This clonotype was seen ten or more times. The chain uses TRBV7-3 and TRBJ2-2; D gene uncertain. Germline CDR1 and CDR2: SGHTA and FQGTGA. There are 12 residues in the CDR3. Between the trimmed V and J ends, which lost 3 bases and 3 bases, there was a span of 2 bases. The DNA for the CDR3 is TGTGCCAGCAGCTTTGACACCGGGGAGCTGTTTTTT. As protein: CASSFDTGELFF.

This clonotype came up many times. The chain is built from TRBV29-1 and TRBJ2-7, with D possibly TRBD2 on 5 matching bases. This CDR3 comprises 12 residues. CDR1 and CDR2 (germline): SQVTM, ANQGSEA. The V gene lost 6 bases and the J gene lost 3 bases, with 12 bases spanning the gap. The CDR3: CSVNTRGYEQYF. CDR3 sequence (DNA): TGCAGCGTCAATACTAGAGGCTACGAGCAGTACTTC.

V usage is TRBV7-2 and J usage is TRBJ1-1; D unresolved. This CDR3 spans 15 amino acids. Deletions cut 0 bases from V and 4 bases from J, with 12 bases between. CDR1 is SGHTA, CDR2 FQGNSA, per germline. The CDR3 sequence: CASSLAAAFGTEAFF. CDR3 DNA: TGTGCCAGCAGCTTAGCGGCAGCCTTTGGCACTGAAGCTTTCTTT.

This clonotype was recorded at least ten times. As DNA, the CDR3 is TGCGCCAGCAGCCACGTGTTCTCTGGAAACACCATATATTTT. Encoded protein: CASSHVFSGNTIYF. V is TRBV4-1 and J is TRBJ1-3, with D hard to call. V lost 3 bases to trimming and J lost 0 bases, with 6 bases between them. This CDR3 has 14 residues. Germline lookup yields CDR1 MGHRA and CDR2 YSYEKL.

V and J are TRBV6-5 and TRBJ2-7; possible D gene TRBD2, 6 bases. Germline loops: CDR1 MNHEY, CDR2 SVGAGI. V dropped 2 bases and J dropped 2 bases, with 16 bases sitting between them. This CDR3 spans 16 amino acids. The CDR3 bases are TGTGCCAGCAGTTACAATTGGCGGGACGCACCCTACGAGCAGTACTTC. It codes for CASSYNWRDAPYEQYF.

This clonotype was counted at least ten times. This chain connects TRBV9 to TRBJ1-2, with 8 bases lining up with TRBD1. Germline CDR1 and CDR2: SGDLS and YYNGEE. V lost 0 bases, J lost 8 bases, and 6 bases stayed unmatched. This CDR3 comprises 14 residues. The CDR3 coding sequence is TGTGCCAGCAGCGTAGCGACAGGGGTTGGCGGCTACACCTTC. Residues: CASSVATGVGGYTF.

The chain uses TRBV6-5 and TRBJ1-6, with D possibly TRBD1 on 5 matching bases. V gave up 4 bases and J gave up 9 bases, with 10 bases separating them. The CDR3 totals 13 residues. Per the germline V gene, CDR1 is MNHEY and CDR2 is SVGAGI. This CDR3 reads CASSLPGASPLHF. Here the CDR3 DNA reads TGTGCCAGCAGTTTACCCGGGGCTTCACCCCTCCACTTT.

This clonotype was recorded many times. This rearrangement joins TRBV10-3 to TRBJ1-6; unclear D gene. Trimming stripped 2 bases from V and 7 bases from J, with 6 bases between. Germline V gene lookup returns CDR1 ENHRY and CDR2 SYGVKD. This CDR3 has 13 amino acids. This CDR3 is CAISEDWNSPLHF. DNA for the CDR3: TGTGCCATCAGTGAGGATTGGAATTCACCCCTCCACTTT.